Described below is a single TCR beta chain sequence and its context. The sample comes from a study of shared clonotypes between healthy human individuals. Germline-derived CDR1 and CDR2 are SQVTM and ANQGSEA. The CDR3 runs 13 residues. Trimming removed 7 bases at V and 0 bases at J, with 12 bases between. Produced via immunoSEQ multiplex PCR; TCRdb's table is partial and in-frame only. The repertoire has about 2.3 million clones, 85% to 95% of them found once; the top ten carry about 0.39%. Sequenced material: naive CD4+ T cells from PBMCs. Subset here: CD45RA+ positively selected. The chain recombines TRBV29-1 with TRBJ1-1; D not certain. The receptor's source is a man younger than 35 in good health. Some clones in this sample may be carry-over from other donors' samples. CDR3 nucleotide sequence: TGCAGCGCCCGGAGGTTAGTGAACACTGAAGCTTTCTTT. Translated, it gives CSARRLVNTEAFF.